Listed below are T cell receptor beta chains from one sample, sequenced in a study of T cells after yellow fever vaccination. MiXCR, run by TCRdb on the 5' RACE reads, gives a single entry per CDR3 protein. This table holds around 140,000 distinct CDR3 sequences, approximately 7.7% found once. This specimen consisted of CD4+ T cells sorted from PBMCs, obtained 5 days after the yellow fever booster vaccination. These receptors were taken from a man aged 25 to 40 who received the YFV17D yellow fever vaccine. Both conserved end residues are part of each CDR3. A D gene is named only where the DNA matches it firmly. A row's size may be missing; if present it is once, few, many or a size class.

J gene: TRBJ2-1
D gene: TRBD2
V gene: TRBV19
clone size: few
CDR3 protein: CASSLTSGSLDEQFF
CDR3 DNA: TGTGCCAGTAGCCTTACTAGCGGGAGTTTGGATGAGCAGTTCTTC

J gene: TRBJ2-2
D gene: -
V gene: TRBV7-2
clone size: many
CDR3 protein: CASSLNSPRETGELFF
CDR3 DNA: TGTGCCAGCAGCTTAAACTCTCCCAGGGAGACCGGGGAGCTGTTTTTT

J gene: TRBJ2-3
D gene: -
V gene: TRBV5-4
clone size: few
CDR3 protein: CASSQTSRTDTQYF
CDR3 DNA: TGTGCCAGCAGCCAGACCAGCCGCACAGATACGCAGTATTTT

J gene: TRBJ2-2
D gene: -
V gene: TRBV12-3/TRBV12-4
clone size: many
CDR3 protein: CASSLAGGPGELFF
CDR3 DNA: TGTGCCAGCAGTTTAGCGGGTGGCCCCGGGGAGCTGTTTTTT

J gene: TRBJ2-1
D gene: TRBD2
V gene: TRBV7-6
clone size: many
CDR3 protein: CASSLERKGLGFLFF
CDR3 DNA: TGTGCCAGCAGCTTAGAACGGAAGGGACTAGGGTTTCTGTTCTTC

J gene: TRBJ2-2
D gene: TRBD1
V gene: TRBV7-2
clone size: many
CDR3 protein: CASSRDSRIGELFF
CDR3 DNA: TGTGCCAGCAGCCGGGACAGTAGGATCGGGGAGCTGTTTTTT

J gene: TRBJ2-5
D gene: TRBD2
V gene: TRBV20-1
clone size: many
CDR3 protein: CSAIGVSGRARETQYF
CDR3 DNA: TGCAGTGCTATAGGGGTTAGCGGGAGGGCCCGGGAGACCCAGTACTTC

J gene: TRBJ2-6
D gene: -
V gene: TRBV5-1
clone size: many
CDR3 protein: CASSFGNRNGANVLTF
CDR3 DNA: TGCGCCAGCAGCTTTGGAAACAGAAATGGGGCCAACGTCCTGACTTTC

J gene: TRBJ2-7
D gene: -
V gene: TRBV5-1
clone size: many
CDR3 protein: CASSAATFYEQYF
CDR3 DNA: TGCGCCAGCAGCGCGGCGACTTTCTACGAGCAGTACTTC

J gene: TRBJ2-6
D gene: -
V gene: TRBV20-1
clone size: -
CDR3 protein: CSASFVRDISGANVLTF
CDR3 DNA: TGCAGTGCTAGTTTTGTCAGGGATATCTCAGGGGCCAACGTCCTGACTTTC